This TCR beta chain was obtained from a study of a mutant IDH1 vaccine in newly diagnosed glioma. The time point denotes: week 11, during vaccination. Mutant IDH1 20-mer peptide, at 300 ug, made up each vaccine dose, with topical imiquimod. A remark on this clone: Its specificity is not known.

Produced via immunoSEQ multiplex PCR; TCRdb's table is partial and in-frame only. The profile shows around 57,000 clones, about 89% of them singletons. The CDR3 consists of 16 residues. CDR1 is MRHNA and CDR2 is SNTAGT in the germline V gene. V lost 5 bases and J lost 1; bases outside the gene matches: 9. The chain recombines TRBV6-4 with TRBJ2-5; 8 bases match TRBD2. The clonotype comes from a man in his forties with glioma. The sample in question was PBMCs, obtained from a glioma patient whose treatment included an IDH1 peptide vaccine. CDR3 in DNA: TGTGCCAGCAGTCCGGGGGGGCGCGGTTGCCAAGAGACCCAGTACTTC. Its translation is CASSPGGRGCQETQYF.